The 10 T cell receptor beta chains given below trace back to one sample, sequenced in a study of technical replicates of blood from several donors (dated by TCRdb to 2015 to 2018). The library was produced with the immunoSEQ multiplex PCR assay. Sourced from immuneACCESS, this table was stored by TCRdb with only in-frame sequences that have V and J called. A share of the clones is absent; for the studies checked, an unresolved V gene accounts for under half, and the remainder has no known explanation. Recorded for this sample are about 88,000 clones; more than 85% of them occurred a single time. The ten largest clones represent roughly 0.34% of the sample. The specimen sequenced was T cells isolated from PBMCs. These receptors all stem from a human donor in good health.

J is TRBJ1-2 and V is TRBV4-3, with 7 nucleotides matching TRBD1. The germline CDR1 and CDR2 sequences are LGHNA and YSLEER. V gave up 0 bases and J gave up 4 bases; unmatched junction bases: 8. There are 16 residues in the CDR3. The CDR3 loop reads CASSQEGTEAGYGYTF. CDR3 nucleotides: TGCGCCAGCAGCCAAGAGGGGACAGAGGCGGGCTATGGCTACACCTTC.

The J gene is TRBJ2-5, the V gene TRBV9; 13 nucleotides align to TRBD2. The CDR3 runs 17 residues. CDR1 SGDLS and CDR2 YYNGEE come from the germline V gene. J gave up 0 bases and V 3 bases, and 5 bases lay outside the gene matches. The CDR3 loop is CASSGTSGRAYQETQYF. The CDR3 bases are TGTGCCAGCAGCGGTACTAGCGGGAGGGCCTACCAAGAGACCCAGTACTTC. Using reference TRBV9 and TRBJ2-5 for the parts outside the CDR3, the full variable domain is DSGVTQTPKHLITATGQRVTLRCSPRSGDLSVYWYQQSLDQGLQFLIQYYNGEERAKGNILERFSAQQFPDLHSELNLSSLELGDSALYFCASSGTSGRAYQETQYFGPGTRLLVL.

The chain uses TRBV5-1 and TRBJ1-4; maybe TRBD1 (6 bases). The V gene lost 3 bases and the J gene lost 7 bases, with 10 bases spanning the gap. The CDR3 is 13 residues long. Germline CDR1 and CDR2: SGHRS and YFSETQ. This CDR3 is CASSSQGGEKLFF. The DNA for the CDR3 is TGCGCCAGCAGCTCCCAAGGGGGTGAAAAACTGTTTTTT.

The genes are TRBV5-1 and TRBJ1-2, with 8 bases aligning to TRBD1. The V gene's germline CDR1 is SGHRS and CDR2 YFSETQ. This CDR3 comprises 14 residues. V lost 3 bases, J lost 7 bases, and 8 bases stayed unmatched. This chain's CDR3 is CASSSDRGASGYTF. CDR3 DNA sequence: TGCGCCAGCAGCTCCGACAGGGGTGCTTCTGGCTACACCTTC.

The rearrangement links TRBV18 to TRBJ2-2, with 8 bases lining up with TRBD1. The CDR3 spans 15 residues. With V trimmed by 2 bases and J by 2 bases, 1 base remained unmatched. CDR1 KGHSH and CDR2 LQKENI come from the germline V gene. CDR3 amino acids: CASSPGTGNTGELFF. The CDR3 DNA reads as TGTGCCAGCTCACCAGGGACAGGAAACACCGGGGAGCTGTTTTTT.

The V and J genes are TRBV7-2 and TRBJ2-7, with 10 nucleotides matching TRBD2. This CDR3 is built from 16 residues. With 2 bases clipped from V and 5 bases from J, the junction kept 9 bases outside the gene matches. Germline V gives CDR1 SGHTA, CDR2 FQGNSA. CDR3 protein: CASSLSGLAGVDEQYF. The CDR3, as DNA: TGTGCCAGCAGCTTATCAGGGCTAGCGGGAGTCGACGAGCAGTACTTC.

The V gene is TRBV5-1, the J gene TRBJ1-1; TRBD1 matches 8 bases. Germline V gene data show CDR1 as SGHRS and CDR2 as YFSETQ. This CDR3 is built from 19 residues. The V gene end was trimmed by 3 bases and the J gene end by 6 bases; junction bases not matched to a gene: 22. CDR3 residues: CASSSLAGQGGVTPAEAFF. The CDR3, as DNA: TGCGCCAGCAGCTCTCTAGCCGGACAGGGAGGCGTTACACCGGCTGAAGCTTTCTTT.

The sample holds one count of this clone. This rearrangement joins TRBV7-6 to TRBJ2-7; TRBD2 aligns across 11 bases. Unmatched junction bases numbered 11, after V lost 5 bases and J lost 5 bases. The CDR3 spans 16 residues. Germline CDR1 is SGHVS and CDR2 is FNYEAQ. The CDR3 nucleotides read TGTGCCAGCAGCCTCTATCTAGCGGGAGGAAACCACGAGCAGTACTTC. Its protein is CASSLYLAGGNHEQYF.

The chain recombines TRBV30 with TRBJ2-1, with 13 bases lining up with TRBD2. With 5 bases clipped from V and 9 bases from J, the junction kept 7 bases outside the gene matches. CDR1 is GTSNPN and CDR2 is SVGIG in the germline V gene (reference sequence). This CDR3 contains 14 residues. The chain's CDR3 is CAWLRLAGGPEQFF. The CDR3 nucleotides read TGTGCCTGGCTCCGACTAGCGGGAGGCCCTGAGCAGTTCTTC.

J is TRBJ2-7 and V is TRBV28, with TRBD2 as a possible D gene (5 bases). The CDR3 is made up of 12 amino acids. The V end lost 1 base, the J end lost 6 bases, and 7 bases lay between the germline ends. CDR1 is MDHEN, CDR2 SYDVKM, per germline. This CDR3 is CASSLFAGEQYF. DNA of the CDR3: TGTGCCAGCAGTTTATTTGCGGGCGAGCAGTACTTC.